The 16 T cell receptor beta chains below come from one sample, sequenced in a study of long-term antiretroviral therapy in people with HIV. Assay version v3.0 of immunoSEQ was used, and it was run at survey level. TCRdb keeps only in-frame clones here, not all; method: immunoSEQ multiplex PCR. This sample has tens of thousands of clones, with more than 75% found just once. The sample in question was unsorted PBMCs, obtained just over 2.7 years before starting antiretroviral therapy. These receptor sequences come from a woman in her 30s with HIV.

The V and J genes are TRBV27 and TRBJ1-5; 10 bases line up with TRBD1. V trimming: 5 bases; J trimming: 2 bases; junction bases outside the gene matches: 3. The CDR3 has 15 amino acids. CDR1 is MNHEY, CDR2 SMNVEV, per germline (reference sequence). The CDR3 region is CASSPGTGGNQPQHF. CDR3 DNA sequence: TGTGCCAGCAGTCCCGGGACAGGGGGCAATCAGCCCCAGCATTTT.

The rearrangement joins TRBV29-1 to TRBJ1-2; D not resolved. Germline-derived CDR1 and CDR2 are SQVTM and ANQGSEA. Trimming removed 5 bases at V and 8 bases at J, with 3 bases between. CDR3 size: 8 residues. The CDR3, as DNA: TGCAGCGTTAGCGGCTACACCTTC. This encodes CSVSGYTF.

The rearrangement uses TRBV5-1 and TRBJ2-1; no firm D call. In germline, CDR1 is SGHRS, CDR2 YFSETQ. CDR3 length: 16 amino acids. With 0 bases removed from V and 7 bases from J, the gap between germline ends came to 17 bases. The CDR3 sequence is CASSLALSVVRNEQFF. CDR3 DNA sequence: TGCGCCAGCAGCTTGGCATTGTCCGTAGTCAGGAATGAGCAGTTCTTC. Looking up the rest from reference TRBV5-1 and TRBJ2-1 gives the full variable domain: KAGVTQTPRYLIKTRGQQVTLSCSPISGHRSVSWYQQTPGQGLQFLFEYFSETQRNKGNFPGRFSGRQFSNSRSEMNVSTLELGDSALYLCASSLALSVVRNEQFFGPGTRLTVL.

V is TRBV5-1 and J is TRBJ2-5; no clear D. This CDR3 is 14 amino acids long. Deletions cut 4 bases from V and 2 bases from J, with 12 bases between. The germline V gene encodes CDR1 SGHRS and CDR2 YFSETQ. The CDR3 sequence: CASSLNTVQETQYF. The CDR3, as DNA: TGCGCCAGCAGCCTCAACACAGTACAAGAGACCCAGTACTTC. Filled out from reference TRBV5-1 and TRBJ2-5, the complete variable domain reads KAGVTQTPRYLIKTRGQQVTLSCSPISGHRSVSWYQQTPGQGLQFLFEYFSETQRNKGNFPGRFSGRQFSNSRSEMNVSTLELGDSALYLCASSLNTVQETQYFGPGTRLLVL.

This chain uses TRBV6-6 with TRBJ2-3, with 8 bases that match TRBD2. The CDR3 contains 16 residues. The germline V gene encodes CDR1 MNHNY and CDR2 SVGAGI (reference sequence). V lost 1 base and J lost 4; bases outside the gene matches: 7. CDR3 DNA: TGTGCCAGCAGTTACTACGGGGGGGCGGAGGCAGATACGCAGTATTTT. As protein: CASSYYGGAEADTQYF.

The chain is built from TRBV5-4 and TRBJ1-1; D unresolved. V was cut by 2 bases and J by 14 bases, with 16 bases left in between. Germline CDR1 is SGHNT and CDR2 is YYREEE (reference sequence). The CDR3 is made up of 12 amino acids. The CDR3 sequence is CASSFPGSVLFF. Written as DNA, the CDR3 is TGTGCCAGCAGCTTTCCAGGCTCCGTACTCTTCTTT. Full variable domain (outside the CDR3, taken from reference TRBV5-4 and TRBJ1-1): ETGVTQSPTHLIKTRGQQVTLRCSSQSGHNTVSWYQQALGQGPQFIFQYYREEENGRGNFPPRFSGLQFPNYSSELNVNALELDDSALYLCASSFPGSVLFFGQGTRLTVV.

CDR3 amino acids: CASSPREYRGGTYNSPLHF. CDR3 nucleotide sequence: TGTGCCAGCAGCCCCCGGGAATACAGGGGTGGGACCTATAATTCACCCCTCCACTTT. This chain links TRBV7-8 with TRBJ1-6, with 7 bases that match TRBD1. Germline V gives CDR1 SGHVS, CDR2 FQNEAQ. CDR3 size: 19 residues. Trimming cost V 5 bases and J 2 bases; bases outside gene matches: 15.

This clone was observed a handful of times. CDR3 amino acids: CASSSFSGGDYEQYF. DNA for the CDR3: TGTGCCAGCAGCTCGTTCTCAGGGGGCGACTACGAGCAGTACTTC. V usage is TRBV7-2 and J usage is TRBJ2-7; 8 bases align to TRBD1. CDR1 and CDR2 from the germline V gene are SGHTA and FQGNSA. The CDR3 loop spans 15 amino acids. The V segment lost 4 bases and the J segment 3 bases; nucleotides outside the gene matches: 8. Full variable domain (missing parts from reference TRBV7-2 and TRBJ2-7): GAGVSQSPSNKVTEKGKDVELRCDPISGHTALYWYRQSLGQGLEFLIYFQGNSAPDKSGLPSDRFSAERTGGSVSTLTIQRTQQEDSAVYLCASSSFSGGDYEQYFGPGTRLTVT.

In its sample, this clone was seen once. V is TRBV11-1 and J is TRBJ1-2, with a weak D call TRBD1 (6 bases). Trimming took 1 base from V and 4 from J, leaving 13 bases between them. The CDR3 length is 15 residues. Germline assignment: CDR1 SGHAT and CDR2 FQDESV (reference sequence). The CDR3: CASSLEDRNFYGYTF. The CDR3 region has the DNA TGTGCCAGCAGCTTAGAGGACAGAAACTTCTATGGCTACACCTTC.

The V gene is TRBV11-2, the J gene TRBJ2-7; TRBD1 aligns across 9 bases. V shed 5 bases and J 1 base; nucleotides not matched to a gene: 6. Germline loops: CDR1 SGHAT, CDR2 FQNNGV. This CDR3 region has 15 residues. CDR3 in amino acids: CASSLVGTGSYEQYF. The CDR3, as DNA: TGTGCCAGCAGCCTCGTGGGGACAGGGTCCTACGAGCAGTACTTC.

CDR3 nucleotide sequence: TGCGCCAGCAGCTTGGGGGGGACTGGAAACACCATATATTTT. Translating it yields CASSLGGTGNTIYF. The J gene is TRBJ1-3, the V gene TRBV5-1; tentatively, D is TRBD1 (5 bases). In germline, CDR1 is SGHRS, CDR2 YFSETQ. Trimming cost V 0 bases and J 2 bases, with 6 bases left between them. This CDR3 contains 14 residues.

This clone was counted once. CDR3 DNA sequence: TGTGCCAGCAGTGACTTGGGGAGCTCCTACAATGAGCAGTTCTTC. The encoded protein is CASSDLGSSYNEQFF. The chain links TRBV6-4 to TRBJ2-1; a weak D match, TRBD2 (5 bases). CDR1 is MRHNA and CDR2 is SNTAGT in the germline V gene. Trimming shortened V by 1 base and J by 0 bases, and 7 bases separated the two germline ends. CDR3 length: 15 amino acids.

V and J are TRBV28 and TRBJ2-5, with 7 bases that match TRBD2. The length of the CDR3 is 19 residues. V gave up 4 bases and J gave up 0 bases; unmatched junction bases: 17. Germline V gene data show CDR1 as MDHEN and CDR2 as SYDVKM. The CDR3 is CASSSWGGWATVYQETQYF. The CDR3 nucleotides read TGTGCCAGCAGTTCCTGGGGAGGGTGGGCGACGGTATACCAAGAGACCCAGTACTTC.

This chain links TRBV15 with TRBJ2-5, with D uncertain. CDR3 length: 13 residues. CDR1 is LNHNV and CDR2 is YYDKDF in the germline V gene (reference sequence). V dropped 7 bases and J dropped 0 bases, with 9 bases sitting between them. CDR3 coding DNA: TGTGCCACCATCCAAGGGTACCAAGAGACCCAGTACTTC. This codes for CATIQGYQETQYF.

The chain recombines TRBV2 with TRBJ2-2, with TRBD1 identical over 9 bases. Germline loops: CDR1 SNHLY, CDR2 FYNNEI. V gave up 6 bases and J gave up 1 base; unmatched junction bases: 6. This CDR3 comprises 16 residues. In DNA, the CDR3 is TGTGCCAGCAGCAAAAGGACAGGGGTGAACACCGGGGAGCTGTTTTTT. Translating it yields CASSKRTGVNTGELFF.

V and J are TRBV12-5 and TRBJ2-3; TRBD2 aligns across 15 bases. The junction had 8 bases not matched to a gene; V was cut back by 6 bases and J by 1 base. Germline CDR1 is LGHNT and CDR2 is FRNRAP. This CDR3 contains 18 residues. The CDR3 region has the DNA TGTGCTAGTGGCCCAGGACTAGCGGGGGGGCCGGGCACAGATACGCAGTATTTT. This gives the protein CASGPGLAGGPGTDTQYF.